This T cell receptor (beta chain) was sequenced during a study of blood T cell repertoires in COVID-19. Across the study: Samples of COVID-19 (acute and convalescent) were obtained from the United States, Italy and Spain. PBMCs, B-cell-depleted T cells, or T cells provided the cDNA or gDNA that made up the material.

Methods used by the authors: Reference gene primer amplification in the assay estimated nucleated cell counts. Only in-frame clones appear in the TCRdb table, and some are missing; sequencing was by immunoSEQ multiplex PCR. V and J calls and clone size come straight from that table; D and trimming were deduced from the DNA. Here the sample spans around 200,000 clones, about 86% being singletons. The germline V gene has CDR1 SGHNT and CDR2 YYREEE (reference sequence). The CDR3 runs 15 residues. V gave up 2 bases and J gave up 4 bases; unmatched junction bases: 7. Input material: peripheral blood. The chain carries TRBV5-4 and TRBJ2-3; TRBD2 matches at 7 bases. This receptor was identified in a man aged 50-59 years with active or convalescent COVID-19. The DNA for the CDR3 is TGTGCCAGCAGCTTAGGCGGGAGTCAAGCAGATACGCAGTATTTT. It translates to CASSLGGSQADTQYF.